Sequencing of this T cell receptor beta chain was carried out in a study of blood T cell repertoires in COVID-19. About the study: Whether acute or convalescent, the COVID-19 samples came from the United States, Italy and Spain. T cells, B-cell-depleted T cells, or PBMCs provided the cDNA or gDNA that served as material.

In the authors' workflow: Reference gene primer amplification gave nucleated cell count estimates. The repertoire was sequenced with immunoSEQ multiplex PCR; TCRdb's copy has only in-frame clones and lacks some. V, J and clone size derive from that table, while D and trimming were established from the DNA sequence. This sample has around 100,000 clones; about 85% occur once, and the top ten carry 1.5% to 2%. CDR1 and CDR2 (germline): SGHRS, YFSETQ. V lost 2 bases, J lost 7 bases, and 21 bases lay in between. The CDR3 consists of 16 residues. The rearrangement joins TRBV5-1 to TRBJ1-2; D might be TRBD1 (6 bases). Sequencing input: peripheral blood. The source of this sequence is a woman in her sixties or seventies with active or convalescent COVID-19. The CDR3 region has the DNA TGCGCCAGCAGCTTTGAATCCATAGGACAGTCCGGTGGCTACACCTTC. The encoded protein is CASSFESIGQSGGYTF.